The present entry profiles one T cell receptor (beta chain) with its context. This record comes from a study of T cell repertoires in cytomegalovirus infection. The CDR3 is 13 amino acids. V lost 8 bases, J lost 4 bases, and 7 bases stayed unmatched. TCRdb re-derived calls from the reads in MiXCR, one entry per CDR3 protein. The repertoire holds about 140,000 distinct CDR3 sequences, with about 6% as singletons. The origin of this receptor is a human donor in good health (CMV status not recorded). Some clones in this sample may be carry-over from other donors' samples. This chain links TRBV12-3 or TRBV12-4 with TRBJ1-1; TRBD1 agrees at 7 bases. Sequenced sample: PBMCs. CDR3 nucleotide sequence: TGTGCCAGCTGTACAGGGGTCTTCACTGAAGCTTTCTTT. Translating it yields CASCTGVFTEAFF.